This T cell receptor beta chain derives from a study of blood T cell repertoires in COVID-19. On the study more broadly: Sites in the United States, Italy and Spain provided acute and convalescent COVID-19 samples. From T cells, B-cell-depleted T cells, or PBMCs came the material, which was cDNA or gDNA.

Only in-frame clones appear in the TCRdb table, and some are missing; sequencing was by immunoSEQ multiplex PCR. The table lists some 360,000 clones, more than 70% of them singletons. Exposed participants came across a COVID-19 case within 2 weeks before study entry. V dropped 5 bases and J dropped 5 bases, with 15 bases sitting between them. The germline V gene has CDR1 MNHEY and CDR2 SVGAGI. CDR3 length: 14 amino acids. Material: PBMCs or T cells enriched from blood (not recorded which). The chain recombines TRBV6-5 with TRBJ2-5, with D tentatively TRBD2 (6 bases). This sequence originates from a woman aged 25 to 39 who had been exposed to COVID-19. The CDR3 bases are TGTGCCAGCAGTCCAATATCCCGGGGGGAGACCCAGTACTTC. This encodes CASSPISRGETQYF.